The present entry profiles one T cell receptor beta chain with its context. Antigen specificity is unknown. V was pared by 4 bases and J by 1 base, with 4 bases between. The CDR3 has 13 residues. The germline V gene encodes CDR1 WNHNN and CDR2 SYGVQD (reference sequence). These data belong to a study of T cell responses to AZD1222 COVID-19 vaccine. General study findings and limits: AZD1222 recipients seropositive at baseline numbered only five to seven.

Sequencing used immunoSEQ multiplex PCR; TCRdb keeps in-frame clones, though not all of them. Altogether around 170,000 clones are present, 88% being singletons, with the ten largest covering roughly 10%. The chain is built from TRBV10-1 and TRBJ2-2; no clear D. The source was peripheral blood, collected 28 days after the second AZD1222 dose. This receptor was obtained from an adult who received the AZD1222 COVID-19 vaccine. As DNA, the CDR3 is TGCGCCAGCAGTGCAAGGAACACCGGGGAGCTGTTTTTT. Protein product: CASSARNTGELFF.